Presented here are 11 T cell receptor beta chains from one specimen sequenced in a study of cytomegalovirus exposure and HLA in healthy donors. Use of 60 Vbeta and 13 Jbeta primers characterized the PCR. Here immunoSEQ multiplex PCR was the method, and the copy in TCRdb shows in-frame clones only, minus some. The data show about 300,000 clones, 86% seen once. Sequenced sample: PBMCs. The origin of the receptors is a man aged 40-55 years in good health and CMV-seropositive.

The table lists this clone with a count of one. The V gene is TRBV28, the J gene TRBJ1-4; tentative D call: TRBD1 (5 bases). The V end lost 0 bases, the J end lost 4 bases, and 6 bases lay between the germline ends. Germline-derived CDR1 and CDR2 are MDHEN and SYDVKM. The CDR3 is made up of 14 amino acids. The CDR3 DNA reads TGTGCCAGCAGTTTATGGGACAATAATGAAAAACTGTTTTTT. It codes for CASSLWDNNEKLFF.

V and J are TRBV27 and TRBJ2-2; 7 bases map to TRBD2. CDR1 is MNHEY and CDR2 is SMNVEV in the germline V gene (reference sequence). This CDR3 has 16 amino acids. The junction had 11 bases not matched to a gene; V was cut back by 5 bases and J by 5 bases. CDR3 in amino acids: CASSPRGGPGTGELFF. The CDR3 DNA sequence: TGTGCCAGCAGTCCTCGCGGGGGACCCGGGACCGGGGAGCTGTTTTTT.

CDR3 sequence: CASSHRATEAFF. As DNA, the CDR3 is TGTGCCAGCAGTCACAGGGCCACTGAAGCTTTCTTT. The V call is TRBV2, the J call TRBJ1-1; perhaps TRBD1 as D (6 bases). Per germline, CDR1 SNHLY and CDR2 FYNNEI. This CDR3 region has 12 residues. V lost 5 bases, J lost 4 bases, and 8 bases lay in between.

The chain combines TRBV7-9 with TRBJ2-1; D is unclear. CDR3 length: 11 residues. From germline, CDR1 is SEHNR and CDR2 FQNEAQ (reference sequence). V was pared by 3 bases and J by 8 bases, with 5 bases between. CDR3 in DNA: TGTGCCAGCAGCTTCGGGTATGAGCAGTTCTTC. Amino acid sequence: CASSFGYEQFF.

V is TRBV10-3 and J is TRBJ2-7, with D perhaps TRBD2 (6 bases). There are 15 residues in the CDR3. The germline V and J ends were trimmed by 10 bases and 0 bases, with 19 bases remaining between them. Germline assignment: CDR1 ENHRY and CDR2 SYGVKD. The CDR3 bases are TGTGCCACCAGCCTCCCAGGCGGGAACTCCTACGAGCAGTACTTC. It codes for CATSLPGGNSYEQYF.

The chain is built from TRBV7-9 and TRBJ2-1; 10 bases align to TRBD2. The V gene's germline CDR1 is SEHNR and CDR2 FQNEAQ (reference sequence). The junction had 4 bases not matched to a gene; V was cut back by 7 bases and J by 4 bases. CDR3 size: 14 residues. CDR3 region: CASKTSGTYNEQFF. The CDR3 DNA sequence: TGTGCCAGCAAAACTAGCGGGACTTACAATGAGCAGTTCTTC. Full variable domain (missing parts from reference TRBV7-9 and TRBJ2-1): DTGVSQNPRHKITKRGQNVTFRCDPISEHNRLYWYRQTLGQGPEFLTYFQNEAQLEKSRLLSDRFSAERPKGSFSTLEIQRTEQGDSAMYLCASKTSGTYNEQFFGPGTRLTVL.

The CDR3 DNA is TGTGCCAGCAGCCAAGAACTAGCGCACAATGAGCAGTTCTTC. Translating it yields CASSQELAHNEQFF. V usage is TRBV14 and J usage is TRBJ2-1, with 7 nucleotides matching TRBD2. The ends lost 0 bases at V and 5 bases at J; junction bases unmatched: 1. There are 14 residues in the CDR3. From germline, CDR1 is SGHDN and CDR2 FVKESK. Supplemented by reference TRBV14 and TRBJ2-1, the full variable domain reads EAGVTQFPSHSVIEKGQTVTLRCDPISGHDNLYWYRRVMGKEIKFLLHFVKESKQDESGMPNNRFLAERTGGTYSTLKVQPAELEDSGVYFCASSQELAHNEQFFGPGTRLTVL.

The rearrangement links TRBV2 to TRBJ2-4; D is perhaps TRBD1 (6 bases). V lost 6 bases, J lost 6 bases, and 18 bases lay in between. There are 15 residues in the CDR3. Germline-derived CDR1 and CDR2 are SNHLY and FYNNEI. CDR3 amino acids: CASRTQQGRGNIQYF. In DNA, the CDR3 is TGTGCCAGCAGGACACAACAGGGTCGGGGAAACATTCAGTACTTC.

V usage is TRBV6-6 and J usage is TRBJ1-1, with 7 bases aligning to TRBD1. CDR1 is MNHNY and CDR2 is SVGAGI in the germline V gene (reference sequence). CDR3 length: 14 residues. J lost 3 bases, V lost 0 bases, and 1 base had no gene match. The CDR3 DNA follows: TGTGCCAGCAGTTACTCAGGGACAGACACTGAAGCTTTCTTT. Translated: CASSYSGTDTEAFF.

The gene calls are TRBV2 and TRBJ2-5, with D possibly TRBD1 on 7 matching bases. V dropped 8 bases and J dropped 5 bases, with 24 bases sitting between them. CDR3 length equals 16 residues. Germline V gives CDR1 SNHLY, CDR2 FYNNEI. The CDR3 spells CASWNGGGRLGETQYF. In DNA form, the CDR3 reads TGTGCCAGCTGGAATGGAGGGGGCCGCCTTGGGGAGACCCAGTACTTC.

This clone was seen a single time. The V and J genes are TRBV6-5 and TRBJ1-1, with D perhaps matching TRBD1 (5 bases). Deletions cut 0 bases from V and 4 bases from J, with 12 bases between. The CDR3 runs 15 residues. The germline CDR1 and CDR2 sequences are MNHEY and SVGAGI. CDR3 DNA: TGTGCCAGCAGTTACTCGATCGCAGGGCCCACTGAAGCTTTCTTT. Its protein is CASSYSIAGPTEAFF.